These T cell receptor beta chains were read from a single sample in a study of radiation and T cells in renal cell carcinoma. TCRdb's table, derived via immunoSEQ multiplex PCR, lists solely in-frame clones and lacks some. Of more than 120,000 clones in the sample, about 88% were seen once. The sample was blood, taken from a patient whose treatment included radiotherapy and nephrectomy. The receptors originated from a woman aged 50 to 60 with renal cell carcinoma. Each CDR3 is given with its conserved first and last residue. A D gene is named only where the DNA matches it firmly. The size field is filled for only some rows; it gives once, few, many or a size class.

>.|TRBJ2-2|TRBV28|TRBD1
TGTGCCAGCAGGGGACAGGGTGACACCGGGGAGCTGTTTTTT
CASRGQGDTGELFF
>once|TRBJ2-2|TRBV29-1|TRBD1
TGCAGCGGAGCGGGTGGCAGGGGGCACACCGGGGAGCTGTTTTTT
CSGAGGRGHTGELFF
>.|TRBJ2-2|TRBV5-1|.
TGCGCCAGCAGCAGGGACGGATCGGCCGGGGAGCTGTTTTTT
CASSRDGSAGELFF
>.|TRBJ1-1|TRBV28|.
TGTGCCAGCATTACTGGGTCGTTGAACACTGAAGCTTTCTTT
CASITGSLNTEAFF
>.|TRBJ2-3|TRBV7-9|.
TGTGCCAGCAGCTTATTCGCGGATGGCGATACGCAGTATTTT
CASSLFADGDTQYF
>.|TRBJ2-3|TRBV10-3|.
TGTGCCACCGGTGGGGGCAGCCCCAGAACGCAGTATTTT
CATGGGSPRTQYF
>.|TRBJ2-2|TRBV30|.
TGTGCCTGGACTGGACAAGTCACCGGGGAGCTGTTTTTT
CAWTGQVTGELFF
>few|TRBJ2-7|TRBV5-1|TRBD2
TGCGCCAGCAGCTTGGGTTGGACTAGCCTCTCCTACGAGCAGTACTTC
CASSLGWTSLSYEQYF
>.|TRBJ2-7|TRBV5-1|TRBD2
TGCGCCAGCAGCTCGGGACTAGCGGGCGAGCAGTACTTC
CASSSGLAGEQYF
>.|TRBJ1-2|TRBV7-2|TRBD1
TGTGCCAGCAGTCCGGGACAGGGGGCGCATGGATATGGCTACACCTTC
CASSPGQGAHGYGYTF
>.|TRBJ2-7|TRBV25-1|.
TGTGCCAGCAGTGCAGGCTACGAGCAGTACTTC
CASSAGYEQYF
>.|TRBJ1-3|TRBV5-1|.
TGCGCCAGCAGCTTGGGGACAGCTGGAAACACCATATATTTT
CASSLGTAGNTIYF
>.|TRBJ1-2|TRBV6-5|.
TGTGCCACGCATAACTATGGCTACACCTTC
CATHNYGYTF
>.|TRBJ2-4|TRBV7-2|.
TGTGCCAGCTCCCCCGCTGAAGGGCGGGGCATTCAGTACTTC
CASSPAEGRGIQYF
>.|TRBJ1-1|TRBV5-6|.
TGTGCCAGCAGCCCCATCGGAGGAGGGCTCGCTGAAGCTTTCTTT
CASSPIGGGLAEAFF
>.|TRBJ1-5|TRBV5-5|TRBD1
TGTGCCAGCAGCGGGACAGGGGGCCGCCAGCCCCAGCATTTT
CASSGTGGRQPQHF
>.|TRBJ2-5|TRBV18|.
TGTGCCAGCTCACTGGAAGAGACCCAGTACTTC
CASSLEETQYF
>.|TRBJ2-5|TRBV28|TRBD2
TGTGCCACCGGGACTAGCGGTAAAGAGACCCAGTACTTC
CATGTSGKETQYF